This T cell receptor (beta chain) emerged from a study of blood T cell repertoires in COVID-19. Looking at the study overall: Sites across the United States, Italy and Spain contributed samples from acute and convalescent COVID-19. The cDNA or gDNA used as material had been derived from T cells, B-cell-depleted T cells, or PBMCs.

Methods used by the authors: Scientists estimated how many nucleated cells there were by amplifying reference gene primers. TCRdb keeps only in-frame clones here, not all; method: immunoSEQ multiplex PCR. The DNA was the basis for D and trimming; V, J and clone size are from that table. The sample holds 110,000 or so clones; 84% are singletons and the top ten take 7.5% to 10%. This clone was recorded only once. The receptor comes from a woman in her thirties or forties with acute or convalescent COVID-19. The sequencing sample was made of peripheral blood.

Here the CDR3 DNA reads TGTGCCAGCAGCACGCTGGGGCTCGAGACCCAGTACTTC. This sequence encodes CASSTLGLETQYF. The V call is TRBV6-2 or TRBV6-3, the J call TRBJ2-5; the D gene is possibly TRBD1 (5 bases). The CDR3 covers 13 residues. Germline V gene sequence: CDR1 MNHEY, CDR2 SVGEGT. V was cut by 6 bases and J by 5 bases, with 13 bases left in between.